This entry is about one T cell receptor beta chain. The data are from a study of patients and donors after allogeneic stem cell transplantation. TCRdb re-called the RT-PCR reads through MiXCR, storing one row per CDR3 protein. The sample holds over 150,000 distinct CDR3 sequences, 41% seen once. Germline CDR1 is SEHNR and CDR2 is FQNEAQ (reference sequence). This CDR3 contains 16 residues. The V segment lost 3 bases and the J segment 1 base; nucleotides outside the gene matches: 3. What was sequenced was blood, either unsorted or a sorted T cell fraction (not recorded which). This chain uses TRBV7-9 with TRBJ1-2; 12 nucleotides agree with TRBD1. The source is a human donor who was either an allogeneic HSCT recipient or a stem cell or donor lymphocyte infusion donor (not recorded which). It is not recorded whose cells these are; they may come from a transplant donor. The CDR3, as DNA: TGTGCCAGCAGCTTGGGACAGGGGGCGCATAACTATGGCTACACCTTC. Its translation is CASSLGQGAHNYGYTF. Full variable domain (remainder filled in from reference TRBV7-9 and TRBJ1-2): DTGVSQNPRHKITKRGQNVTFRCDPISEHNRLYWYRQTLGQGPEFLTYFQNEAQLEKSRLLSDRFSAERPKGSFSTLEIQRTEQGDSAMYLCASSLGQGAHNYGYTFGSGTRLTVV.